This T cell receptor beta chain is drawn from a study of T cell responses to AZD1222 COVID-19 vaccine. Generated by immunoSEQ multiplex PCR, the TCRdb table keeps only in-frame clones and is missing some. Here the sample spans roughly 140,000 clones, 90% to 95% being singletons. Specimen: peripheral blood, collected on day 0 of AZD1222 vaccination. This TCR was sampled from an adult in good health.

In DNA, the CDR3 is TGTGCCAGCAGCTTGCGGAGGGGTCGGAACACTGAAGCTTTCTTT. Translated, it gives CASSLRRGRNTEAFF. The V and J genes are TRBV5-8 and TRBJ1-1; D perhaps matches TRBD1 (5 bases). Trimming pared 1 base from V and 1 base from J, leaving 11 bases between. Germline loops: CDR1 SGHTS, CDR2 YDEGEE. The CDR3 contains 15 residues.